This TCR beta chain was obtained from a study of T cells in Graves' hyperthyroidism and ophthalmopathy. Amplification of TCR beta CDR3 regions was performed using RNA transcripts as template. HTBI primers were employed in a first-round RT-PCR of the TCR CDR3. TCRdb re-analysed the multiplex PCR reads in MiXCR, keeping a single row per CDR3 protein. The sample comprises 700,000 or so distinct CDR3 sequences, 13% to 15% of which are singletons, and approximately 13% rests with the top ten. Findings and limits, study-wide: Most clonotypes expanded in the thyroid (above 0.001) were also present in blood.

The V gene end was trimmed by 3 bases and the J gene end by 0 bases; junction bases not matched to a gene: 3. CDR1 and CDR2 (germline): LGHNA, YSLEER. The CDR3 runs to 15 residues. With regard to this clonotype: What it recognizes is unknown.

This chain connects TRBV4-3 to TRBJ2-3, with TRBD2 matching over 7 bases. Sample: blood. This TCR came from a woman in her forties or fifties with Graves' ophthalmopathy. The CDR3 region has the DNA TGCGCCAGCAGCCACTCTAGCGGTAGCACAGATACGCAGTATTTT. It encodes CASSHSSGSTDTQYF.